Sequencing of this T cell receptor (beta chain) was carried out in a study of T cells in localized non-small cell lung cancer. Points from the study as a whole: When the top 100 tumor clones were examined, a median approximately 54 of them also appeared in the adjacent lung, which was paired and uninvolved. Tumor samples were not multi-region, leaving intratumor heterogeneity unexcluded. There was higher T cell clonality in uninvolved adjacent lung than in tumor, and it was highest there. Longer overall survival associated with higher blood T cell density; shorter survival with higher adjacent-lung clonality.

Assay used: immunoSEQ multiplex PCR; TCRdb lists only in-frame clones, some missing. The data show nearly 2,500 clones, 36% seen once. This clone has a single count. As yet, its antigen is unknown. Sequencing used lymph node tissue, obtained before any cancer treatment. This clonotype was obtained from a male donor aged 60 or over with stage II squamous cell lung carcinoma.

CDR3 nucleotide sequence: TGTGCCAGTAGTATGGTGGAAGACTACGAGCAGTACTTC. Translated, it gives CASSMVEDYEQYF. The chain links TRBV19 to TRBJ2-7; D call uncertain. The length of the CDR3 is 13 residues. Germline V gene data show CDR1 as LNHDA and CDR2 as SQIVND (reference sequence). Trimming shortened V by 3 bases and J by 3 bases, and 9 bases separated the two germline ends.